This passage covers 21 T cell receptor beta chains from one sample sequenced in a study of T-cell reconstitution after alpha-beta-depleted transplantation in children. TCRbeta library construction was performed incorporating unique molecular identifiers. MiXCR, run by TCRdb on the PCR reads, gives a single entry per CDR3 protein. The repertoire holds around 440,000 distinct CDR3 sequences, with about 10% as singletons. The specimen was PBMCs, collected before TCRalphabeta/CD19-depleted stem cell transplant. The receptors were gathered from a child aged 2-15 years with inherited bone marrow failure, due to receive a stem cell transplant.

Many counts were recorded for this clonotype. CDR3 amino acids: CASSALGAGTDTQYF. CDR3 DNA sequence: TGTGCCAGCAGCGCTTTGGGCGCTGGCACAGATACGCAGTATTTT. This chain links TRBV5-6 with TRBJ2-3; D gene unclear. Between the trimmed V and J ends, which lost 4 bases and 1 base, there was a span of 13 bases. The CDR3 is 15 amino acids. CDR1 and CDR2 (germline): SGHDT, YYEEEE.

This clonotype was counted at least ten times. This chain uses TRBV11-2 with TRBJ2-1; 10 bases align to TRBD2. The germline V gene has CDR1 SGHAT and CDR2 FQNNGV. V shed 8 bases and J 5 bases; nucleotides not matched to a gene: 9. The CDR3 has 15 amino acids. The CDR3 here is CASHRISGRDNEQFF. In nucleotides, the CDR3 is TGTGCCAGCCACCGAATCAGCGGGAGGGACAATGAGCAGTTCTTC.

This clonotype has a count of ten or more. The chain employs TRBV24-1 and TRBJ2-3; D is unresolved. V shed 3 bases and J shed 1 base, with 10 bases lying between them. The CDR3 is 15 amino acids. Germline-derived CDR1 and CDR2 are KGHDR and SFDVKD. The CDR3: CATSDPLWGTDTQYF. Here the CDR3 DNA reads TGTGCCACCAGTGATCCCCTTTGGGGCACAGATACGCAGTATTTT.

This clonotype was observed a handful of times. At one end the junction does not follow the germline gene, possibly because of a read error. This chain uses TRBV20-1 with TRBJ2-6; no definite D call. The length of the CDR3 is 14 residues. Germline CDR1 reads DFQATT; CDR2 reads SNEGSKA (reference sequence). The CDR3 bases are TGCAGTGCTGGAGACCGCTCTGGGGCCAACGTCCTGACTTTC. Translated: CSAGDRSGANVLTF.

This clonotype was picked up a small number of times. The chain has TRBV20-1 and TRBJ2-7; D might be TRBD2 (6 bases). The CDR3 covers 14 residues. Trimming pared 5 bases from V and 0 bases from J, leaving 14 bases between. Germline V lookup: CDR1 DFQATT, CDR2 SNEGSKA (reference sequence). The CDR3 region is CSAASSAYSYEQYF. The CDR3 DNA follows: TGCAGTGCTGCATCTAGCGCCTACTCCTACGAGCAGTACTTC.

In this sample, this clonotype turned up many times. The rearrangement joins TRBV4-1 to TRBJ1-1; perhaps TRBD1 as D (5 bases). Trimming removed 4 bases at V and 4 bases at J, with 16 bases between. The germline V gene has CDR1 MGHRA and CDR2 YSYEKL. The CDR3 is made up of 15 amino acids. The CDR3 nucleotides read TGCGCCAGCAGCCGAACCCCCGGGGGTGGCACTGAAGCTTTCTTT. This encodes CASSRTPGGGTEAFF.

This clonotype was observed a handful of times. The chain joins TRBV19 to TRBJ2-2; D not resolved. V was cut by 3 bases and J by 1 base, with 6 bases left in between. The germline V gene encodes CDR1 LNHDA and CDR2 SQIVND (reference sequence). This CDR3 is built from 14 residues. The CDR3 sequence is CASSIFQNTGELFF. The CDR3 DNA reads TGTGCCAGTAGTATCTTCCAGAACACCGGGGAGCTGTTTTTT.

This clonotype was picked up a small number of times. The rearrangement joins TRBV7-9 to TRBJ2-7, with D perhaps being TRBD1 or TRBD2 (5 bases each). The CDR3 totals 13 residues. V was shortened by 5 bases and J by 6 bases, with 14 bases between the two germline ends. Germline assignment: CDR1 SEHNR and CDR2 FQNEAQ (reference sequence). The CDR3 coding sequence is TGTGCCAGCAGCGACGGGACGATGGGCGAGCAGTACTTC. As protein: CASSDGTMGEQYF.

The V gene is TRBV12-3 or TRBV12-4, the J gene TRBJ2-1, with a weak D call TRBD1 (6 bases). There are 15 residues in the CDR3. Trimming cost V 4 bases and J 4 bases, with 14 bases left between them. DNA for the CDR3: TGTGCCAGCAGTTCACGGACAGCTACGTACAATGAGCAGTTCTTC. This gives the protein CASSSRTATYNEQFF.

In its sample, this clonotype was seen many times. This sequence joins TRBV20-1 and TRBJ1-1; the D is unclear. Looked up from germline, CDR1 is DFQATT and CDR2 is SNEGSKA (reference sequence). The CDR3 extends over 13 amino acids. Trimming left V 0 bases short and J 1 base short, with 6 bases between. CDR3 residues: CSAREDGNTEAFF. CDR3 nucleotides: TGCAGTGCTAGAGAGGACGGGAACACTGAAGCTTTCTTT.

This clonotype was seen a few times. The chain is built from TRBV7-2 and TRBJ2-7, with a tentative D call TRBD1 (5 bases). Trimming stripped 2 bases from V and 3 bases from J, with 14 bases between. Germline V gene data show CDR1 as SGHTA and CDR2 as FQGNSA. The CDR3 spans 15 residues. CDR3 in amino acids: CASSLLQGISYEQYF. As DNA, the CDR3 is TGTGCCAGCAGCTTACTTCAGGGTATCAGCTACGAGCAGTACTTC.

A note on this clonotype: A clone one base away is much larger, so this may be a read error. The chain couples TRBV11-3 to TRBJ2-2, with 7 bases identical to TRBD1. Germline lookup yields CDR1 SGHNT and CDR2 YENEEA. This CDR3 region has 17 residues. CDR3 bases: TGTGCCAGCACCCTAGGGACGAGGACAGGAGTGGCCGGGGAGCCGTTTTTT. Translated: CASTLGTRTGVAGEPFF.

This clonotype showed up many times. This chain connects TRBV7-2 to TRBJ1-2; 7 positions agree with TRBD1. The CDR3 contains 13 residues. Germline-derived CDR1 and CDR2 are SGHTA and FQGNSA. Trimming at V came to 5 bases and at J to 8 bases, leaving 8 bases not matched to a gene. CDR3 protein: CASSRTGRVGYTF. CDR3 nucleotides: TGTGCCAGCAGCCGGACAGGCCGGGTCGGCTACACCTTC.

This clonotype occurred many times. The chain carries TRBV7-8 and TRBJ2-5, with TRBD2 identical over 13 bases. Germline values: CDR1 SGHVS, CDR2 FQNEAQ. Trimming took 1 base from V and 3 from J; bases not matched to a gene: 5. The CDR3 loop spans 17 amino acids. The CDR3 region has the DNA TGTGCCAGCAGCTTAGGCGGTGGACTAGCGGGAGAAGAGACCCAGTACTTC. Protein product: CASSLGGGLAGEETQYF. Combining the CDR3 with reference TRBV7-8 and TRBJ2-5 gives the whole variable domain GAGVSQSPRYKVAKRGQDVALRCDPISGHVSLFWYQQALGQGPEFLTYFQNEAQLDKSGLPSDRFFAERPEGSVSTLKIQRTQQEDSAVYLCASSLGGGLAGEETQYFGPGTRLLVL.

This clonotype was recorded at least ten times. This chain joins TRBV5-6 and TRBJ2-5; maybe TRBD2 (5 bases). Germline V gene data show CDR1 as SGHDT and CDR2 as YYEEEE. This CDR3 has 13 amino acids. Deletions cut 6 bases from V and 5 bases from J, with 14 bases between. CDR3 nucleotide sequence: TGTGCCAGCAACATACGGGATTCGGAGACCCAGTACTTC. Residues: CASNIRDSETQYF.

Details on this clonotype: Possible read error: a much larger clone is one base away. This chain links TRBV5-1 with TRBJ2-3, with TRBD1 matching 8 bases. In germline, CDR1 is SGHRS, CDR2 YFSETQ. The CDR3 is made up of 15 amino acids. The V and J ends lost 4 bases and 2 bases, in that order; junction bases with no gene match: 6. The CDR3 region is CASSKDRALTDTQYF. CDR3 nucleotide sequence: TGCGCCAGCAGCAAGGACAGGGCCCTCACAGATACGCAGTATTTT.

This clonotype was observed many times. The rearrangement links TRBV19 to TRBJ2-1, with D possibly matching TRBD2 (5 bases). The length of the CDR3 is 11 residues. V was pared by 8 bases and J by 6 bases, with 8 bases between. In germline, CDR1 is LNHDA, CDR2 SQIVND (reference sequence). The CDR3 sequence is CASRAGNEQFF. The CDR3 nucleotides read TGTGCCAGTCGGGCGGGCAATGAGCAGTTCTTC.

This clonotype came up many times. The V call is TRBV10-3, the J call TRBJ1-2, with D tentatively TRBD1 (5 bases). There are 13 residues in the CDR3. CDR1 ENHRY and CDR2 SYGVKD come from the germline V gene. V was pared by 10 bases and J by 4 bases, with 16 bases between. This chain's CDR3 is CATEVGEGYGYTF. CDR3 nucleotide sequence: TGTGCCACCGAGGTGGGGGAGGGCTATGGCTACACCTTC.

This clonotype was detected ten times or more. The chain couples TRBV12-3 or TRBV12-4 to TRBJ2-2; D not resolved. Between the trimmed V and J ends, which lost 5 bases and 7 bases, there was a span of 20 bases. The CDR3 runs to 16 residues. The DNA of the CDR3 is TGTGCCAGCAGTCAGGCCGTTCTAGTCCTGGGCGGGGAGCTGTTTTTT. Translated: CASSQAVLVLGGELFF.

This clonotype was counted ten times or more. The chain carries TRBV20-1 and TRBJ2-7; D unresolved. Germline V gene sequence: CDR1 DFQATT, CDR2 SNEGSKA (reference sequence). Trimming pared 3 bases from V and 1 base from J, leaving 10 bases between. The CDR3 is 13 amino acids. The CDR3 DNA is TGCAGTGCTAGGCCGACGGTTTCCTACGAGCAGTACTTC. This translates into CSARPTVSYEQYF.

About this clonotype itself: This could be a read error, since a much larger clone is one nucleotide away. The chain carries TRBV12-3 or TRBV12-4 and TRBJ2-7, with D perhaps TRBD1 or TRBD2 (5 bases each). The CDR3 is 14 amino acids. The CDR3 sequence: CASSLVTGGYEPYF. CDR3 DNA sequence: TGTGCCAGCAGTTTAGTAACTGGGGGTTACGAGCCGTACTTC.